The sample holds a few counts of the clone carrying this T cell receptor beta chain. This entry belongs to a study of blood T cell repertoires in COVID-19. Turning to the study itself: Acute and convalescent COVID-19 samples came from the United States, Italy and Spain. PBMCs, B-cell-depleted T cells, or T cells were the source of the cDNA or gDNA that made up the material.

Study processing details: Estimated nucleated cell counts came from reference gene primer amplification. Only in-frame clones appear in the TCRdb table, and some are missing; sequencing was by immunoSEQ multiplex PCR. The DNA gave D and trimming, while V, J and clone size come from that table. The data contain 150,000 to 200,000 clones, more than 75% of them singletons. This CDR3 region has 11 residues. V lost 6 bases, J lost 8 bases, and 11 bases lay in between. Germline CDR1 reads DFQATT; CDR2 reads SNEGSKA (reference sequence). The J gene is TRBJ2-4, the V gene TRBV20-1, with D unclear. This sequence originates from a middle-aged man with active or convalescent COVID-19. Sequencing was performed on peripheral blood. The CDR3 DNA reads TGCAGTGCATCCCTCCAGGACATTCAGTACTTC. Encoded protein: CSASLQDIQYF.